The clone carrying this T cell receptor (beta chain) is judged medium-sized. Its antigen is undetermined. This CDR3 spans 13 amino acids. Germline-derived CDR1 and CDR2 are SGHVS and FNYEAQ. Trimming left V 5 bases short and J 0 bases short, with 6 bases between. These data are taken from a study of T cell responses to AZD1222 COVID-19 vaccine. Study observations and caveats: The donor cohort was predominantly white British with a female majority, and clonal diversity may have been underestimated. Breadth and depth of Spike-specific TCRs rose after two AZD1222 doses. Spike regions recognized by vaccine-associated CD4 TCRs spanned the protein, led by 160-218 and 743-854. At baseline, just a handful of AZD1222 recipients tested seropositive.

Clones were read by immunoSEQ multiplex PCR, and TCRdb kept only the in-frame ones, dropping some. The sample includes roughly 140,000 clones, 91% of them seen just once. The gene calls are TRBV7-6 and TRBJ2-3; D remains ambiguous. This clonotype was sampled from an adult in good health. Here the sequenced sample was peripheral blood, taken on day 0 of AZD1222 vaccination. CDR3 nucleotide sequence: TGTGCCAGCAGCACAATTAGCACAGATACGCAGTATTTT. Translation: CASSTISTDTQYF.